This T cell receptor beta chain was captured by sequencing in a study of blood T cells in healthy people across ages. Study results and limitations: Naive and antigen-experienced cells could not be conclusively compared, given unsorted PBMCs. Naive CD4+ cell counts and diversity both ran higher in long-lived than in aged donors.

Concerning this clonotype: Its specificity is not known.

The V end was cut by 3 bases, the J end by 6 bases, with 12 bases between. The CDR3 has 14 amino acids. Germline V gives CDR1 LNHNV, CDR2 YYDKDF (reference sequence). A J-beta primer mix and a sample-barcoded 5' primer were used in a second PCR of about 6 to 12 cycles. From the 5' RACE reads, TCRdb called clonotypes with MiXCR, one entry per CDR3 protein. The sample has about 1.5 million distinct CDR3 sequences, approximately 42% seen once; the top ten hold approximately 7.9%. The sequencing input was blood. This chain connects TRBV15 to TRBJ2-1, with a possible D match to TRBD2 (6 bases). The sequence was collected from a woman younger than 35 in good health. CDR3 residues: CATSRNRDFNEQFF. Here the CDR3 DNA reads TGTGCCACCAGCAGGAACCGGGACTTCAATGAGCAGTTCTTC.